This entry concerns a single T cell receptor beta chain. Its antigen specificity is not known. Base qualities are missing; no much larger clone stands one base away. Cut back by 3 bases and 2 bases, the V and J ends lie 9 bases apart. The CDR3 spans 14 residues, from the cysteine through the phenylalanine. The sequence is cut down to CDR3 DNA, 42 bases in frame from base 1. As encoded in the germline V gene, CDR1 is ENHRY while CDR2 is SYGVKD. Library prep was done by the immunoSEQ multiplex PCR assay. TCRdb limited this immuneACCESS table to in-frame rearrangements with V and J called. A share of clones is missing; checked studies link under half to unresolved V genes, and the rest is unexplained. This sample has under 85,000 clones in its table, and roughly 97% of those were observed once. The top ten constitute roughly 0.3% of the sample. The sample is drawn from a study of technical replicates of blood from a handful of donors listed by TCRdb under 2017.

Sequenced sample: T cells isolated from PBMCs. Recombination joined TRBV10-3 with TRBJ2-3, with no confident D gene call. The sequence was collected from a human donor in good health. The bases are TGTGCCATCAGTGAATTGAACTACACAGATACGCAGTATTTT. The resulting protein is CAISELNYTDTQYF.